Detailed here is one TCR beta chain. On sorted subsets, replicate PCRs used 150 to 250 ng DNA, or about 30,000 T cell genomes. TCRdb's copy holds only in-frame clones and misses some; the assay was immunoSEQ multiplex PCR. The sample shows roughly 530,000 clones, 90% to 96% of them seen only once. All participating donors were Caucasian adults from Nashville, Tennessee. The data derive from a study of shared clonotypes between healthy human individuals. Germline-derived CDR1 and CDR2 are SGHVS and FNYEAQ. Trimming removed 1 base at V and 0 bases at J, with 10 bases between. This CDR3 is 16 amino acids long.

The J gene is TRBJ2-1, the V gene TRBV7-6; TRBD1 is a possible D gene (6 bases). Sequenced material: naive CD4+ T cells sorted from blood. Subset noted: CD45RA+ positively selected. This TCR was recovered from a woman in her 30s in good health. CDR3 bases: TGTGCCAGCAGCTTAGAGGGACAAAGCTCCTACAATGAGCAGTTCTTC. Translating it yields CASSLEGQSSYNEQFF. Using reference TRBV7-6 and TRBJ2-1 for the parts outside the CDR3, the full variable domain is GAGVSQSPRYKVTKRGQDVALRCDPISGHVSLYWYRQALGQGPEFLTYFNYEAQQDKSGLPNDRFSAERPEGSISTLTIQRTEQRDSAMYRCASSLEGQSSYNEQFFGPGTRLTVL.